This T cell receptor (beta chain) stems from a study of OX40 agonist ivuxolimab in advanced cancers. Overall study: Those enrolled were roughly 80% male, with a mean age of 60 years and ages from about 20 to 85.

Repertoires were generated with immunoSEQ multiplex PCR, while TCRdb's copy carries only in-frame clones and drops some. The table lists about 40,000 clones, approximately 80% of them singletons. The study, taken as a whole, reports: CD8+ T cells showed, on average, more clonal expansion than CD4+ cells.

Concerning this clone: The target antigen is unknown.

The CDR3 is 12 amino acids. Germline V gives CDR1 MNHEY, CDR2 SVGAGI. The V end was cut by 0 bases, the J end by 14 bases, with 13 bases between. No patient had autoimmune disease or received systemic immunosuppression. Sequenced material: CD4+ or CD8+ T cells sorted from blood, taken in a trial of the OX40 agonist ivuxolimab. This TCR came from an adult with an advanced solid tumor such as melanoma, head and neck, liver or kidney cancer. This chain uses TRBV6-5 with TRBJ1-2, with D hard to call. CDR3 protein: CASSYSRSAWTF. CDR3 bases: TGTGCCAGCAGTTACTCCAGATCAGCGTGGACCTTC.